The entry below gives a single TCR beta chain sequence along with its context. Its antigen is unidentified. The data originate from a study of yellow fever vaccine responses in identical twins. Per germline, CDR1 LNHDA and CDR2 SQIVND (reference sequence). V was clipped by 5 bases and J by 5 bases, with 13 bases between them. This CDR3 region has 14 residues. Whole-study results and caveats: Reports say the vaccine T cell response in twins looked partly convergent and partly personalized.

MiXCR, run by TCRdb on the RT-PCR reads, gives a single entry per CDR3 protein. The sample holds around 2,800 distinct CDR3 sequences, about 80% seen once. The sequences come from T cells from blood (PBMCs), unsorted or a sorted subset (not recorded which), collected before or after yellow fever vaccination (not recorded which). This TCR was recovered from a female donor who received the yellow fever vaccine. The chain couples TRBV19 to TRBJ1-5, with D possibly matching TRBD1 (5 bases). Written as DNA, the CDR3 is TGTGCCAGTAGTCCCCGGTGGGGGGATCAGCCCCAGCATTTT. As protein: CASSPRWGDQPQHF. The full variable domain, completed using reference TRBV19 and TRBJ1-5, is DGGITQSPKYLFRKEGQNVTLSCEQNLNHDAMYWYRQDPGQGLRLIYYSQIVNDFQKGDIAEGYSVSREKKESFPLTVTSAQKNPTAFYLCASSPRWGDQPQHFGDGTRLSIL.